This TCR beta chain was documented in a study of blood T cell repertoires in COVID-19. For the study at large: COVID-19 samples from acute and convalescent phases originated in the United States, Italy and Spain. T cells, B-cell-depleted T cells, or PBMCs provided the cDNA or gDNA that served as material.

The V segment lost 2 bases and the J segment 6 bases; nucleotides outside the gene matches: 8. Per the germline V gene, CDR1 is ENHRY and CDR2 is SYGVKD. There are 16 residues in the CDR3. Authors' processing steps: It was from reference gene primer amplification that nucleated cell counts were estimated. Generated by immunoSEQ multiplex PCR, the TCRdb table keeps only in-frame clones and is missing some. V, J and clone size reflect that table, while D and trimming were determined from the DNA. The profile shows about 18,000 clones, 80% to 90% of them singletons. The clonotype comes from a man aged 60 to 69 with active COVID-19. This sequence joins TRBV10-3 and TRBJ1-4; 8 bases are shared with TRBD1. Sequenced input: peripheral blood. CDR3 sequence: CAISEGYGTGDEKLFF. The DNA of the CDR3 is TGTGCCATCAGTGAGGGGTACGGGACAGGAGATGAAAAACTGTTTTTT.